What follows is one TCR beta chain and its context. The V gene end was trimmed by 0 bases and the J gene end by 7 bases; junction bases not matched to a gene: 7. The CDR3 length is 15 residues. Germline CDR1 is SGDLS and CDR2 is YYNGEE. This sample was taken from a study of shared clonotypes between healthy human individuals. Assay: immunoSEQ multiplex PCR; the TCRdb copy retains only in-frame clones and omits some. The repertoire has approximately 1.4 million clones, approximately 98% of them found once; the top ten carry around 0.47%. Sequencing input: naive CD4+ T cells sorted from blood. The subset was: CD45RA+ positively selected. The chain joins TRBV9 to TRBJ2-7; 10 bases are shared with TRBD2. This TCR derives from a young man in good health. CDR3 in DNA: TGTGCCAGCAGCGTAGACCTAGCGGGAGAGGGAGAGCAGTACTTC. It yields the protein CASSVDLAGEGEQYF.